This TCR beta chain was sequenced in a study of cytomegalovirus exposure and HLA in healthy donors. Use of 60 Vbeta and 13 Jbeta primers characterized the PCR. Clones were sequenced by immunoSEQ multiplex PCR, and TCRdb holds only the in-frame ones, with some missing. The sample yields about 160,000 clones, roughly two thirds seen once. On this clone itself: Its antigen is unknown.

This CDR3 contains 14 residues. V shed 2 bases and J shed 1 base, with 8 bases lying between them. Looked up from germline, CDR1 is MNHEY and CDR2 is SVGAGI. Points from the study as a whole: In a later analysis, V- and J-gene trimming of beta chains associated with a DCLRE1C missense variant, replicated independently.

The sample taken for sequencing was PBMCs. The rearrangement uses TRBV6-5 and TRBJ1-1; a possible D gene is TRBD1 (5 bases). The receptor was derived from a woman aged 25 to 39 in good health and CMV-seronegative. The CDR3 sequence is CASSYGAGNTEAFF. DNA of the CDR3: TGTGCCAGCAGTTACGGGGCAGGGAACACTGAAGCTTTCTTT.